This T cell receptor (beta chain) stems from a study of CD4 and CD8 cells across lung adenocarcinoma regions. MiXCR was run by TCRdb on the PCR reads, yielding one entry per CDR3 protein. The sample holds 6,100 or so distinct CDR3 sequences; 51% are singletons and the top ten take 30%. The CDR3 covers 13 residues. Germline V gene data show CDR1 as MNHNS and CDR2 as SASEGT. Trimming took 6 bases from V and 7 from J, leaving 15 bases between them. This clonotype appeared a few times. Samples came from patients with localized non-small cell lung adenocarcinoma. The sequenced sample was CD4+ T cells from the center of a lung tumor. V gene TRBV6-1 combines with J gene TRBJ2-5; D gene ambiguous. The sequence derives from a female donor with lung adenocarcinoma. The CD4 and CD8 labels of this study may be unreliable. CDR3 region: CASRRTAWGTQYF. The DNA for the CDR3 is TGTGCCAGCAGGAGGACGGCGTGGGGGACCCAGTACTTC.